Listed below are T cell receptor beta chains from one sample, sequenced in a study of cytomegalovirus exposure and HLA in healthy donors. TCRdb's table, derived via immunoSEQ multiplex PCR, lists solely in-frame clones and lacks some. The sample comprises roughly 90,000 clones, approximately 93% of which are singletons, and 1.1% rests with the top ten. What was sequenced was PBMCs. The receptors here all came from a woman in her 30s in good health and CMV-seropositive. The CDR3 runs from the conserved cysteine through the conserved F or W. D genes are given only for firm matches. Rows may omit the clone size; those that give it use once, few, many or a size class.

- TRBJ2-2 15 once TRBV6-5 CASSFYGTNTGELFF TGTGCCAGCAGTTTCTACGGGACGAACACCGGGGAGCTGTTTTTT
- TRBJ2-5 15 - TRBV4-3 CASSQEQALGETQYF TGCGCCAGCAGCCAGGAACAGGCCCTGGGGGAGACCCAGTACTTC
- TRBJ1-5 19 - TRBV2 CASSEGLGAYRDSNQPQHF TGTGCCAGCAGTGAAGGCTTGGGGGCTTACAGAGATAGCAATCAGCCCCAGCATTTT
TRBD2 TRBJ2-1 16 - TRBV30 CAWSVLTSGRFNEQFF TGTGCCTGGAGTGTTCTAACCAGCGGGAGATTCAATGAGCAGTTCTTC
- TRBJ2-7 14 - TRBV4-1 CASSQEQGLNEQYF TGCGCCAGCAGCCAAGAACAGGGCCTCAACGAGCAGTACTTC
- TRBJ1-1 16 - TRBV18 CASSPRTASLNTEAFF TGTGCCAGCTCACCACGGACAGCTTCACTGAACACTGAAGCTTTCTTT
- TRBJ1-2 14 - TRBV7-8 CASSLGTESYGYTF TGTGCCAGCAGCTTAGGGACAGAATCTTATGGCTACACCTTC
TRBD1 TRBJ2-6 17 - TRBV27 CASSKTGLVSGANVLTF TGTGCCAGCAGCAAGACAGGGTTGGTGTCTGGGGCCAACGTCCTGACTTTC
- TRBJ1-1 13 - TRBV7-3 CASSLSQDTEAFF TGTGCCAGCAGCTTATCGCAGGACACTGAAGCTTTCTTT
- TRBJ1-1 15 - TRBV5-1 CASSLGGRENTEAFF TGCGCCAGCAGCTTGGGAGGCAGGGAAAACACTGAAGCTTTCTTT
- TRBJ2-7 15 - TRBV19 CASSIAGTNDYEQYF TGTGCCAGTAGTATAGCGGGGACAAACGACTACGAGCAGTACTTC
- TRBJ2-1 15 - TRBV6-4 CASSDVPRPENEQFF TGTGCCAGCAGTGACGTGCCACGGCCGGAGAATGAGCAGTTCTTC
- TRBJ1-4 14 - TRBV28 CASSEGGPNEKLFF TGTGCCAGCAGTGAGGGTGGACCTAATGAAAAACTGTTTTTT
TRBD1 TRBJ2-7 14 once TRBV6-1 CASSRQGHSYEQYF TGTGCCAGCAGTCGACAGGGACACTCCTACGAGCAGTACTTC
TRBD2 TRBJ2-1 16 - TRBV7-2 CASSLAFLAGDNEQFF TGTGCCAGCAGCTTAGCCTTTCTAGCGGGAGACAATGAGCAGTTCTTC
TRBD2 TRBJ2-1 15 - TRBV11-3 CASSLGTSLANEQFF TGTGCCAGCAGCTTAGGGACTAGTCTCGCTAATGAGCAGTTCTTC
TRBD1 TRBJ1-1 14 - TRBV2 CASSRQGSNTEAFF TGTGCCAGCAGTAGACAGGGGTCAAACACTGAAGCTTTCTTT
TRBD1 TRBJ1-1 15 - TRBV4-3 CASSRGQGRFTEAFF TGCGCCAGCAGCCGAGGACAGGGTAGATTTACTGAAGCTTTCTTT
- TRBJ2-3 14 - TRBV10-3 CAIKVPGNTDTQYF TGTGCCATCAAAGTTCCGGGAAACACAGATACGCAGTATTTT
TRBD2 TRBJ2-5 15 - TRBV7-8 CASSKPSGSGETQYF TGTGCCAGCAGCAAGCCTAGCGGGAGTGGGGAGACCCAGTACTTC
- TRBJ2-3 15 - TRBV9 CASSRKTIEGDTQYF TGTGCCAGCAGCCGAAAGACTATTGAGGGCGATACGCAGTATTTT
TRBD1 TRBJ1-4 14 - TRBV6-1 CASTAQGPSKKLFF TGTGCCAGCACCGCACAGGGGCCTTCGAAAAAACTGTTTTTT
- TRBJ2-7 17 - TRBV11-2 CASSKNRQSLSSYEQYF TGTGCCAGCAGCAAGAACCGACAGAGCTTAAGCTCCTACGAGCAGTACTTC
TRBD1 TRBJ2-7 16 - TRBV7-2 CASSLGSKGAFYEQYF TGTGCCAGCAGCTTAGGGTCGAAGGGGGCTTTCTACGAGCAGTACTTC
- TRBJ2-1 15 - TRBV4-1 CASSQDGPPSNEQFF TGCGCCAGCAGCCAAGATGGCCCCCCTAGCAATGAGCAGTTCTTC
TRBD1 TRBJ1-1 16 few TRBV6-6 CASSYNRGLINTEAFF TGTGCCAGCAGTTATAACAGGGGGCTTATCAACACTGAAGCTTTCTTT
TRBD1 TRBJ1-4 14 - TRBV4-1 CASSKTGLNEKLFF TGCGCCAGCAGCAAGACAGGGCTTAATGAAAAACTGTTTTTT
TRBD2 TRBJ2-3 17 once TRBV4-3 CASSQDHLTSSTDTQYF TGCGCCAGCAGCCAAGATCATTTGACTAGCAGCACAGATACGCAGTATTTT
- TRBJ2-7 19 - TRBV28 CASSLPIWVDRPAEYEQYF TGTGCCAGCAGTTTACCAATTTGGGTAGACAGGCCAGCAGAGTACGAGCAGTACTTC
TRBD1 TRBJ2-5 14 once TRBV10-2 CASSSGTGLETQYF TGCGCCAGCAGTTCCGGGACAGGGTTAGAGACCCAGTACTTC
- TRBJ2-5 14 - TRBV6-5 CASSHEASLATQYF TGTGCCAGCAGCCACGAGGCTAGCCTGGCGACCCAGTACTTC
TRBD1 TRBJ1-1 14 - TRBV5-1 CASRTRGQNTEAFF TGCGCCAGCAGAACGAGGGGGCAGAACACTGAAGCTTTCTTT
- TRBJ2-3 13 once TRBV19 CASSSRVTDTQYF TGTGCCAGTAGTAGCAGGGTCACAGATACGCAGTATTTT
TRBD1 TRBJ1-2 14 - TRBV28 CASTRTGLNYGYTF TGTGCCAGCACCCGGACAGGCCTAAACTATGGCTACACCTTC
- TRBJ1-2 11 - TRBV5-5 CASSLDITYTF TGTGCCAGCAGCTTAGACATCACTTACACCTTC
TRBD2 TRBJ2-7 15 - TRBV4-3 CASSHRTSGTYEQYF TGCGCCAGCAGCCACCGGACTAGTGGAACCTACGAGCAGTACTTC
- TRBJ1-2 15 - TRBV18 CASSPVQEAAGGYTF TGTGCCAGCTCACCCGTACAAGAGGCAGCTGGCGGCTACACCTTC
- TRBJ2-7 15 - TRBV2 CASRGHQALLYEQYF TGTGCCAGCAGAGGCCACCAGGCGCTACTGTACGAGCAGTACTTC
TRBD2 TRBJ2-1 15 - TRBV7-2 CASSPPNSGRNEQFF TGTGCCAGCAGCCCCCCTAATAGCGGGAGGAATGAGCAGTTCTTC
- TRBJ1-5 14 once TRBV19 CASSSAGSNQPQHF TGTGCCAGTAGTTCAGCAGGGAGCAATCAGCCCCAGCATTTT